This T cell receptor (beta chain) originates from a study of cytomegalovirus exposure and HLA in healthy donors. Germline CDR1 is MDHEN and CDR2 is SYDVKM. The trim removed 6 bases at V and 9 bases at J, leaving 11 bases unmatched. The CDR3 spans 17 residues. PCR involved 60 Vbeta and 13 Jbeta primers. Data came from immunoSEQ multiplex PCR; TCRdb stores just in-frame clones and leaves some out. In the table there are around 130,000 clones, approximately 80% of which are singletons. Sequences were obtained from PBMCs. This clonotype originated in a woman in her late teens or twenties in good health and CMV-seropositive. The chain couples TRBV28 to TRBJ2-1; 16 bases are shared with TRBD2. CDR3 in amino acids: CASRPQGTSGGASEQFF. DNA of the CDR3: TGTGCCAGCAGACCACAGGGGACTAGCGGGGGGGCCAGTGAGCAGTTCTTC.